Reported below is one TCR beta chain. Its antigen is unidentified. The data were obtained in a study of shared clonotypes between healthy human individuals. CD45RO-negative cells were positively selected for CCR7, leaving out terminally differentiated effector memory CD45RA+ cells. Libraries were prepared by immunoSEQ multiplex PCR; TCRdb keeps only in-frame clonotypes and omits some of them. The sample consists of 1.5 million to 2.5 million clones, roughly 94% of them appearing once. Germline V gives CDR1 MDHEN, CDR2 SYDVKM. This CDR3 comprises 16 residues. Trimming took off 4 bases at V and 0 bases at J, with 15 bases between the two ends. General study results and limits: Only blood was sampled; tissue repertoires likely differ.

The chain recombines TRBV28 with TRBJ2-5; D is uncertain. This TCR derives from a man younger than 30 in good health. Material: naive CD8+ T cells sorted from blood. CDR3 in amino acids: CASSSPPEKYQETQYF. As DNA, the CDR3 is TGTGCCAGCAGTTCACCACCCGAAAAGTACCAAGAGACCCAGTACTTC.